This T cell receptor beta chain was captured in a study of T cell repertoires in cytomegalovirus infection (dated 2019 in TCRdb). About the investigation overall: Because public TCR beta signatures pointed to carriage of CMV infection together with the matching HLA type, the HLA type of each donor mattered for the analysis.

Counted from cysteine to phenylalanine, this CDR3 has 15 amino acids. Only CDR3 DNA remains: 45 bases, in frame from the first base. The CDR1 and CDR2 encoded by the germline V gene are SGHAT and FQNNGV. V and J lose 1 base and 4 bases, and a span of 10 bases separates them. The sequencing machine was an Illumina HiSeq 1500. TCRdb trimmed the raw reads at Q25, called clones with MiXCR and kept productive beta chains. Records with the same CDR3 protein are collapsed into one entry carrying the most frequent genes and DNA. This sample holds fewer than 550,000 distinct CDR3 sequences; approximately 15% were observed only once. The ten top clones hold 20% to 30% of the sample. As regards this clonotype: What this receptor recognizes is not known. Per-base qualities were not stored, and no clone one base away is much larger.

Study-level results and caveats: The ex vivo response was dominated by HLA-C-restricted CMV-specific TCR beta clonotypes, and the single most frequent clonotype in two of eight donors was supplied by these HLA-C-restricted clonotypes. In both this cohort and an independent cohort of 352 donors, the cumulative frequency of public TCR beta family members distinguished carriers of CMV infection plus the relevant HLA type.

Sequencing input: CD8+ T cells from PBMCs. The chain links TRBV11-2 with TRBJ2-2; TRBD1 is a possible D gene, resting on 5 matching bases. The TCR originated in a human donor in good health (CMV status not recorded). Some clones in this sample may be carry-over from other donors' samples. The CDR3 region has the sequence CASSLGRVGTGELFF. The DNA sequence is TGTGCCAGCAGCTTAGGCAGGGTGGGCACCGGGGAGCTGTTTTTT.